A selection of T cell receptor beta chains follows, all from one sample in a study of blood T cell repertoires in COVID-19. TCRdb's copy holds only in-frame clones and misses some; the assay was immunoSEQ multiplex PCR. The sample has about 210,000 clones; around 86% are singletons. Material for sequencing was PBMCs or T cells enriched from blood (not recorded which). The receptors shown here come from a woman aged 45-65 years with acute COVID-19. Both conserved end residues are part of each CDR3. The order of the fields is J gene, V gene, clone size, D gene, CDR3 protein, CDR3 DNA. The D gene is left open where the match is weak. Rows give clone size only sometimes, using once, few, many, or a class for an expanded clone.

>TRBJ2-2|TRBV12-3/TRBV12-4|NA|NA
CASSFQVDGELFF
TGTGCCAGCAGTTTTCAGGTTGACGGGGAGCTGTTTTTT
>TRBJ2-5|TRBV5-6|NA|TRBD1
CASSLIGQDMKTQYF
TGTGCCAGCAGCTTGATCGGACAGGATATGAAGACCCAGTACTTC
>TRBJ1-6|TRBV7-8|NA|TRBD1
CASSSYRGNNSPLHF
TGTGCCAGCAGCTCCTACAGGGGGAACAATTCACCCCTCCACTTT
>TRBJ2-3|TRBV28|NA|NA
CASSLSGVITDTQYF
TGTGCCAGCAGTTTATCAGGGGTTATCACAGATACGCAGTATTTT
>TRBJ1-5|TRBV28|NA|NA
CASSPAGLGQPQHF
TGTGCCAGCAGTCCCGCGGGGTTAGGGCAGCCCCAGCATTTT
>TRBJ2-1|TRBV6-1|once|TRBD2
CASSERTSGINEQFF
TGTGCCAGCAGTGAAAGGACTAGCGGGATCAATGAGCAGTTCTTC
>TRBJ2-7|TRBV6-2/TRBV6-3|NA|NA
CASSSIGDKKYEQYF
TGTGCCAGCAGTTCAATTGGGGACAAAAAATACGAGCAGTACTTC
>TRBJ2-6|TRBV4-2|NA|TRBD1
CASSQWTGSGANVLTF
TGTGCCAGCAGCCAATGGACAGGCTCTGGGGCCAACGTCCTGACTTTC
>TRBJ1-1|TRBV6-2/TRBV6-3|few|TRBD1
CASSYSTGGEAFF
TGTGCCAGCAGTTACTCGACAGGGGGTGAAGCTTTCTTT
>TRBJ2-1|TRBV12-3/TRBV12-4|once|NA
CASSLDEGLIWFF
TGTGCCAGCAGTTTAGATGAGGGACTTATATGGTTCTTC
>TRBJ1-2|TRBV4-3|NA|TRBD1
CASSQDPQGGLVNYGYTF
TGCGCCAGCAGCCAAGATCCACAGGGGGGTTTGGTAAACTATGGCTACACCTTC
>TRBJ1-6|TRBV27|NA|NA
CASSWDKGANSPLHF
TGTGCCAGCAGTTGGGACAAGGGTGCTAATTCACCCCTCCACTTT
>TRBJ2-7|TRBV6-1|NA|NA
CASSEFEGYYEQYF
TGTGCCAGCAGTGAATTCGAGGGTTACTACGAGCAGTACTTC
>TRBJ2-1|TRBV5-4|NA|TRBD1
CASSSGTVHNEQFF
TGTGCCAGCAGCTCCGGGACAGTACACAATGAGCAGTTCTTC
>TRBJ1-1|TRBV29-1|NA|TRBD1
CSVTGDITEAFF
TGCAGCGTTACAGGGGATATCACTGAAGCTTTCTTT
>TRBJ2-1|TRBV28|few|TRBD1
CASSPSLGSRDRPEVF
TGTGCCAGCAGTCCCTCGCTAGGCTCCCGGGACAGGCCGGAGGTCTTC
>TRBJ2-3|TRBV9|NA|NA
CASSVGTIRDTQYF
TGTGCCAGCAGCGTAGGGACTATCCGAGATACGCAGTATTTT
>TRBJ1-6|TRBV6-4|NA|NA
CASRRSGQSSYNSPLHF
TGTGCCAGCAGACGCTCCGGACAGAGCTCCTATAATTCACCCCTCCACTTT
>TRBJ1-2|TRBV7-9|NA|TRBD1
CASSLAGTGTMYGYTF
TGTGCCAGCAGCTTAGCCGGGACAGGGACTATGTATGGCTACACCTTC
>TRBJ2-1|TRBV3-1/TRBV3-2|NA|TRBD1
CASSPDRGRSEQFF
TGTGCCAGCAGCCCAGACAGGGGCAGGTCGGAGCAGTTCTTC
>TRBJ2-5|TRBV4-2|NA|TRBD2
CASSQETSGGPQETQYF
TGTGCCAGCAGCCAAGAGACTAGCGGGGGGCCCCAAGAGACCCAGTACTTC
>TRBJ2-2|TRBV5-1|once|TRBD1
CASSSTGTGVAGELFF
TGCGCCAGCAGCTCAACCGGGACAGGGGTGGCCGGGGAGCTGTTTTTT